This T cell receptor (beta chain) is drawn from a study of T cell responses to AZD1222 COVID-19 vaccine. Sequenced by immunoSEQ multiplex PCR; TCRdb stores in-frame clones only, minus some. The sample includes about 120,000 clones, more than 85% seen only once; the top ten take about 5%. Per germline, CDR1 SGHNT and CDR2 YYREEE (reference sequence). The CDR3 is made up of 15 amino acids. V lost 3 bases to trimming and J lost 5 bases; unmatched junction nucleotides: 6. The chain is built from TRBV5-4 and TRBJ2-7; 12 nucleotides align to TRBD1. Specimen: peripheral blood, collected 28 days after the second AZD1222 dose. The source is an adult who received the AZD1222 COVID-19 vaccine. The CDR3 loop is CASSWGQGAGNEQYF. CDR3 in DNA: TGTGCCAGCAGCTGGGGACAGGGGGCCGGAAACGAGCAGTACTTC.